This paragraph reports one T cell receptor (beta chain). Study processing details: Using reference gene primer amplification, nucleated cell counts were estimated. Libraries were prepared by immunoSEQ multiplex PCR; TCRdb keeps only in-frame clonotypes and omits some of them. For V, J and clone size, that table is used; D and trimming come from the DNA. The data hold just over 95,000 clones, with around nine tenths observed a single time. The sample belongs to a study of blood T cell repertoires in COVID-19. Study details: COVID-19 samples collected from the United States, Italy and Spain covered acute and convalescent phases. T cells, B-cell-depleted T cells, or PBMCs supplied cDNA or gDNA.

Unmatched junction bases numbered 11, after V lost 3 bases and J lost 7 bases. The CDR3 spans 15 residues. Per germline, CDR1 MNHEY and CDR2 SMNVEV (reference sequence). The specimen sequenced was peripheral blood. The clonotype originates from a man aged 45-65 years with acute or convalescent COVID-19. This sequence joins TRBV27 and TRBJ2-5, with 7 bases aligning to TRBD1. CDR3 bases: TGTGCCAGCAGTTTCCACTCGGGACAGTCGGGGACCCAGTACTTC. Translation: CASSFHSGQSGTQYF.